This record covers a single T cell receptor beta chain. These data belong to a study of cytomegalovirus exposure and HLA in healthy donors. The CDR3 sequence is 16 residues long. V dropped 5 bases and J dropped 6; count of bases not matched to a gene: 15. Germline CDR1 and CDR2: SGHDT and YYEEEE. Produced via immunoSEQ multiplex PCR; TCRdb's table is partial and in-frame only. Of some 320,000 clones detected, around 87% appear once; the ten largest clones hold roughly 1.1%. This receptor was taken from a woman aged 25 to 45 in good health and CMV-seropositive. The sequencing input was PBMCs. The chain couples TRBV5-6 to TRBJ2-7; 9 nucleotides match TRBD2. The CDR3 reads CASRPLAGQLTGEQYF. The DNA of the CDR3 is TGTGCCAGCAGACCCCTAGCGGGACAGCTTACGGGCGAGCAGTACTTC.